Below, 3 T cell receptor beta chains from the same sample are listed, as sequenced in a study of T cell repertoires in cytomegalovirus infection. Their antigen targets remain unknown. Each CDR3 protein gets one entry after TCRdb re-called the reads with MiXCR. The table includes over 120,000 distinct CDR3 sequences, approximately 30% detected once. The sample in question was CD8+ T cells from cultured PBMCs, obtained from culture after CMV antigen stimulation. The receptors were gathered from a human donor in good health (CMV status not recorded). Some clones in this sample may be carry-over from other donors' samples.

V usage is TRBV11-3 and J usage is TRBJ2-1; D is uncertain. With 0 bases removed from V and 9 bases from J, the gap between germline ends came to 6 bases. Per germline, CDR1 SGHNT and CDR2 YENEEA. The CDR3 loop spans 12 amino acids. CDR3 in amino acids: CASSLDGFEQFF. Here the CDR3 DNA reads TGTGCCAGCAGCTTAGATGGATTTGAGCAGTTCTTC.

The chain couples TRBV13 to TRBJ2-2; 11 bases line up with TRBD2. The CDR3 has 16 residues. Trimming cost V 4 bases and J 4 bases; bases outside gene matches: 5. Germline V CDR1 and CDR2: PRHDT, FYEKMQ (reference sequence). CDR3 loop: CASSSPGLAATGELFF. The DNA for the CDR3 is TGTGCCAGCAGCTCTCCGGGACTAGCGGCCACCGGGGAGCTGTTTTTT.

In its sample, this clonotype was seen many times. The chain joins TRBV2 to TRBJ2-1; 11 positions agree with TRBD1. CDR1 and CDR2 (germline): SNHLY, FYNNEI. The CDR3 extends over 15 amino acids. The trim removed 5 bases at V and 8 bases at J, leaving 8 bases unmatched. The CDR3 nucleotides read TGTGCCAGCAGTTCTCTGGACAGGGGGCTTTATGAGCAGTTCTTC. It translates to CASSSLDRGLYEQFF.